The entry below describes one TCR beta chain. Its antigen is undetermined. The data originate from a study of OX40 agonist ivuxolimab in advanced cancers. Findings and limits, study-wide: CD4+ and CD8+ blood T cells expanded clonally by week 6 at 0.1 to 3.0 mg/kg.

The protocol was immunoSEQ multiplex PCR, while the TCRdb copy is restricted to in-frame clones and leaves out a portion. The sample lists some 52,000 clones; over 80% were seen once. The CDR3 covers 13 residues. V was trimmed by 0 bases and J by 12 bases, leaving 12 bases between them. Looked up from germline, CDR1 is LNHDA and CDR2 is SQIVND (reference sequence). The clonotype was recovered from an adult with an advanced solid tumor such as melanoma, head and neck, liver or kidney cancer. This material consisted of CD4+ or CD8+ T cells sorted from blood, taken in a trial of the OX40 agonist ivuxolimab. The chain has TRBV19 and TRBJ2-1; D ambiguous. As DNA, the CDR3 is TGTGCCAGTAGTATAGAACACGGAAAGCGGCAGTTCTTC. Translating gives CASSIEHGKRQFF.